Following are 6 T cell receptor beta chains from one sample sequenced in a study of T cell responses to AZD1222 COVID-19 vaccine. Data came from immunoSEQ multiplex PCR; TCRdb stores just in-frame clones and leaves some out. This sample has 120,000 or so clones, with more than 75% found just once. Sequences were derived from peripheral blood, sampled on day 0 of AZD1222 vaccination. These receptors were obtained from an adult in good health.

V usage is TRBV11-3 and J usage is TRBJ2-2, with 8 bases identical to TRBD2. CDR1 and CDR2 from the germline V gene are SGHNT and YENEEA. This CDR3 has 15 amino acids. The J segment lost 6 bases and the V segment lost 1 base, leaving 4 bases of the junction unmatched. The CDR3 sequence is CASSLAGGLSGELFF. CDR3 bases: TGTGCCAGCAGCTTAGCGGGAGGGCTCTCCGGGGAGCTGTTTTTT.

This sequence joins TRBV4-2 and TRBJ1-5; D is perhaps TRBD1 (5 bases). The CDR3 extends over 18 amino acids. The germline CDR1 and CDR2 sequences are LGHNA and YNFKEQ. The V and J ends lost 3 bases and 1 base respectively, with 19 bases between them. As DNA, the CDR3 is TGTGCCAGCAGCCAGGGCCGGGACGCCTCTCGGAGCAATCAGCCCCAGCATTTT. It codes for CASSQGRDASRSNQPQHF.

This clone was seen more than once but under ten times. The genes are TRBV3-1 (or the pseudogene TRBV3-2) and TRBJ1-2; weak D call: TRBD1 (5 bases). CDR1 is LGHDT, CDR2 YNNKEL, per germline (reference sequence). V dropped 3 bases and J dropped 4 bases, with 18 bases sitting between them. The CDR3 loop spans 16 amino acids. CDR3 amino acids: CASSHYWQGVGYGYTF. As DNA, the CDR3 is TGTGCCAGCAGCCACTACTGGCAGGGAGTGGGCTATGGCTACACCTTC.

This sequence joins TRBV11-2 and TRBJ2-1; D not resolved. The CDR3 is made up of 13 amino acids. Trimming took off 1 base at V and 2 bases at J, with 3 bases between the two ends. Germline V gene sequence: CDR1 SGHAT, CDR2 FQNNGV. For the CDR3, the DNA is TGTGCCAGCAGCTTAGCGGCCTACAATGAGCAGTTCTTC. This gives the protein CASSLAAYNEQFF.

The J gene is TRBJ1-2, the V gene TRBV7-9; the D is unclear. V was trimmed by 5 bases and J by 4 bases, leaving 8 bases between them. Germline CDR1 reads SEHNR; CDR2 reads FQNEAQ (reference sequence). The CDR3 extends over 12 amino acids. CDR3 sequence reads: CASSVQSYGYTF. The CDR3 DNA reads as TGTGCCAGCAGCGTGCAGTCCTATGGCTACACCTTC.

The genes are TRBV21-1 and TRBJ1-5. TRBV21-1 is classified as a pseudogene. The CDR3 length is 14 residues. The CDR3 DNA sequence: TGTGCCAGCCGAGTGGACGGCGTCAATCAGCCCCAGCATTTT. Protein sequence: CASRVDGVNQPQHF.